This TCR beta chain was identified in a study of blood T cell repertoires in COVID-19. Looking at the study overall: Sample material is recorded as cDNA or gDNA derived from T cells, B-cell-depleted T cells, or PBMCs.

Profiled with immunoSEQ multiplex PCR; TCRdb holds only in-frame clones, not every one. The data show roughly 250,000 clones, approximately 85% seen once. The V gene end was trimmed by 3 bases and the J gene end by 6 bases; junction bases not matched to a gene: 13. The CDR3 is 17 residues long. The germline gives CDR1 LGHNA, CDR2 YNFKEQ. Participant reports of clinical history set cohort assignment. Recovery among Cohort 3 donors was established by two negative PCRs, clearance, or symptom resolution. This chain uses TRBV4-2 with TRBJ2-3, with 9 nucleotides matching TRBD1. This sequence was found in a woman aged 30 to 39 who had recovered from COVID-19. What was sequenced was PBMCs or T cells enriched from blood (not recorded which). Written as DNA, the CDR3 is TGTGCCAGCAGCCAGCAGCCGGGACAGGGTCTTTTGGATACGCAGTATTTT. It specifies CASSQQPGQGLLDTQYF.